The 23 T cell receptor beta chains reported below all come from one sample, sequenced in a study of blood T cell repertoires in COVID-19. Some clones are missing from TCRdb's copy, which holds only in-frame ones; the method was immunoSEQ multiplex PCR. The table records some 200,000 clones, 85% to 90% of them present only once. Sequencing was done on a sample of peripheral blood. Receptor source: a man older than 75 with acute or convalescent COVID-19.

The V and J genes are TRBV3-1 (or the pseudogene TRBV3-2) and TRBJ2-7; TRBD2 matches at 7 bases. V dropped 3 bases and J dropped 5; count of bases not matched to a gene: 7. The germline CDR1 and CDR2 sequences are LGHDT and YNNKEL (reference sequence). The CDR3 is 14 residues long. The CDR3 region is CASSQGGSRNEQYF. The CDR3 DNA sequence: TGTGCCAGCAGCCAGGGCGGGAGCAGGAACGAGCAGTACTTC.

This chain uses TRBV5-4 with TRBJ2-2; 13 bases are shared with TRBD2. Germline CDR1 is SGHNT and CDR2 is YYREEE (reference sequence). The CDR3 is 17 amino acids. The junction had 6 bases not matched to a gene; V was cut back by 1 base and J by 6 bases. CDR3 nucleotides: TGTGCCAGCAGCTTGAGAAAACTAGCGGGAGGGTCCGGGGAGCTGTTTTTT. Amino acids: CASSLRKLAGGSGELFF.

The chain has TRBV10-3 and TRBJ2-5, with D perhaps matching TRBD2 (6 bases). In germline, CDR1 is ENHRY, CDR2 SYGVKD. The CDR3 is 14 amino acids. Trimming took 4 bases from V and 5 from J, leaving 14 bases between them. In nucleotides, the CDR3 is TGTGCCATCAGTGTATTGGGGGGAAAGGAGACCCAGTACTTC. This gives the protein CAISVLGGKETQYF.

This clone was seen a few times. The CDR3 spells CASSQDLARPPTYEQYV. The CDR3 region has the DNA TGTGCCAGCAGCCAAGATTTAGCTAGGCCCCCAACCTACGAGCAGTACGTC. This sequence joins TRBV4-2 and TRBJ2-7; D not resolved. Germline loops: CDR1 LGHNA, CDR2 YNFKEQ. The CDR3 loop spans 17 amino acids. V lost 0 bases and J lost 2, with 17 bases in between.

The chain joins TRBV7-9 to TRBJ1-1, with unresolved D. The CDR3 totals 13 residues. Germline V CDR1 and CDR2: SEHNR, FQNEAQ (reference sequence). With 7 bases removed from V and 0 bases from J, the gap between germline ends came to 9 bases. The CDR3 loop reads CASKHEMNTEAFF. The DNA for the CDR3 is TGTGCCAGCAAGCACGAGATGAACACTGAAGCTTTCTTT.

This chain uses TRBV7-7 with TRBJ2-2; 7 bases line up with TRBD2. The trim removed 2 bases at V and 4 bases at J, leaving 4 bases unmatched. CDR1 and CDR2 (germline): SSHAT, FNYEAQ (reference sequence). The length of the CDR3 is 15 residues. The CDR3 DNA reads TGTGCCAGCAGCTTACAAGGGAGGGGCACCGGGGAGCTGTTTTTT. It yields the protein CASSLQGRGTGELFF.

The chain employs TRBV6-2 or TRBV6-3 and TRBJ2-7, with 10 bases fitting TRBD2. The CDR3 is 14 residues long. Germline assignment: CDR1 MNHEY and CDR2 SVGEGT. The trim removed 6 bases at V and 6 bases at J, leaving 8 bases unmatched. In DNA, the CDR3 is TGTGCCAGCAGGCCTCTAGCGGGAGTTGCCGAGCAGTACGTC. Its translation: CASRPLAGVAEQYV.

Points on this clone: Other DNA sequences of this sample code for an identical CDR3. The V gene is TRBV4-1, the J gene TRBJ2-1; 16 bases map to TRBD2. V shed 3 bases, J shed 6 bases, and the junction held 2 bases outside the gene matches. This CDR3 has 16 residues. Germline V gives CDR1 MGHRA, CDR2 YSYEKL. CDR3 DNA sequence: TGCGCCAGCAGCCAGGGACTAGCGGGAGGGTTCAATGAGCAGTTCTTC. Translation: CASSQGLAGGFNEQFF.

This clone has a single count. This chain joins TRBV16 and TRBJ1-5; D is unclear. This CDR3 has 13 residues. Germline assignment: CDR1 KGHSY and CDR2 FQNENV. The ends were cut back, 4 bases at V and 0 bases at J, with 4 bases in the middle. In DNA, the CDR3 is TGTGCCAGCAGCCCCTATAGCAATCAGCCCCAGCATTTT. Translated, it gives CASSPYSNQPQHF.

The genes are TRBV5-1 and TRBJ2-2; tentative D call: TRBD1 (7 bases). CDR1 and CDR2 from the germline V gene are SGHRS and YFSETQ. This CDR3 is built from 17 residues. Trimming pared 0 bases from V and 8 bases from J, leaving 20 bases between. The chain's CDR3 is CASSLGGTASFRGELFF. The CDR3, as DNA: TGCGCCAGCAGCTTGGGCGGGACAGCCTCCTTCCGAGGGGAGCTGTTTTTT.

The J gene is TRBJ2-2, the V gene TRBV11-3; 8 nucleotides match TRBD1. The V gene end was trimmed by 4 bases and the J gene end by 3 bases; junction bases not matched to a gene: 7. The CDR3 loop spans 16 amino acids. Per the germline V gene, CDR1 is SGHNT and CDR2 is YENEEA. CDR3 region: CASSSDRAGYTGELFF. CDR3 bases: TGTGCCAGCAGCTCGGACAGGGCAGGCTACACCGGGGAGCTGTTTTTT.

The V call is TRBV28, the J call TRBJ1-3; TRBD1 agrees at 7 bases. The germline CDR1 and CDR2 sequences are MDHEN and SYDVKM. CDR3 length: 16 residues. The J segment lost 8 bases and the V segment lost 5 bases, leaving 15 bases of the junction unmatched. The CDR3 DNA reads as TGTGCCAGCAGTCGCCACCGGACAGGTTTATCGGACACCATATATTTT. This sequence encodes CASSRHRTGLSDTIYF.

V usage is TRBV6-5 and J usage is TRBJ1-1, with 8 bases that match TRBD1. CDR1 and CDR2 from the germline V gene are MNHEY and SVGAGI. V lost 5 bases and J lost 8; bases outside the gene matches: 13. The CDR3 is 15 amino acids. The CDR3 loop is CASSPGQGPAREAFF. Written as DNA, the CDR3 is TGTGCCAGCAGTCCCGGACAGGGTCCGGCCAGAGAAGCTTTCTTT.

The CDR3 DNA reads as TGTGCCTGGAGTGTACTCGGGACAGAGAATCAGCCCCAGCATTTT. Its translation: CAWSVLGTENQPQHF. This chain connects TRBV30 to TRBJ1-5; 7 bases match TRBD1. J gave up 4 bases and V 0 bases, and 6 bases lay outside the gene matches. CDR1 is GTSNPN and CDR2 is SVGIG in the germline V gene (reference sequence). The CDR3 length is 15 residues.

The chain carries TRBV7-8 and TRBJ1-1, with 8 nucleotides matching TRBD1. The CDR3 length is 17 residues. V lost 2 bases to trimming and J lost 1 base; unmatched junction nucleotides: 9. Germline CDR1 SGHVS, CDR2 FQNEAQ. CDR3 residues: CASSLRIGQGPNTEAFF. DNA for the CDR3: TGTGCCAGCAGCTTAAGGATTGGACAGGGACCGAACACTGAAGCTTTCTTT.

This clone has just a few counts. The rearrangement links TRBV7-9 to TRBJ2-5, with a possible D match to TRBD2 (5 bases). This CDR3 contains 12 residues. V lost 2 bases to trimming and J lost 5 bases, with 6 bases between them. Germline V CDR1 and CDR2: SEHNR, FQNEAQ (reference sequence). As DNA, the CDR3 is TGTGCCAGCAGCTTACGGGATGAGACCCAGTACTTC. Its protein product is CASSLRDETQYF.

This clone turned up a few times. The CDR3 loop reads CASSTQGQSWEKLFF. The CDR3 nucleotides are TGTGCCAGCAGCACTCAGGGGCAATCGTGGGAAAAACTGTTTTTT. The J gene is TRBJ1-4, the V gene TRBV5-8; D is possibly TRBD1 (6 bases). Trimming pared 4 bases from V and 8 bases from J, leaving 18 bases between. The CDR3 has 15 residues. Germline CDR1 is SGHTS and CDR2 is YDEGEE.

This clone came up once. V usage is TRBV5-5 and J usage is TRBJ1-5, with 9 positions matching TRBD1. Trimming removed 1 base from V and 6 bases from J; junction bases left unmatched: 5. This CDR3 has 15 residues. The germline gives CDR1 SGHKS, CDR2 YYEKEE (reference sequence). Here the CDR3 reads CASSLSGQGGQPQHF. Here the CDR3 DNA reads TGTGCCAGCAGCTTGTCGGGACAGGGCGGTCAGCCCCAGCATTTT.

This clone was seen a single time. The chain carries TRBV20-1 and TRBJ2-1; D ambiguous. Trimming left V 3 bases short and J 0 bases short, with 6 bases between. This CDR3 contains 13 residues. Germline CDR1 DFQATT, CDR2 SNEGSKA (reference sequence). The CDR3 loop reads CSASFSSYNEQFF. The CDR3 coding sequence is TGCAGTGCTAGTTTCAGCTCCTACAATGAGCAGTTCTTC.

The chain is built from TRBV19 and TRBJ2-2, with D maybe TRBD2 (6 bases). This CDR3 has 15 amino acids. Germline CDR1 reads LNHDA; CDR2 reads SQIVND (reference sequence). V lost 5 bases and J lost 4, with 14 bases in between. This CDR3 is CASSYGGMLTGELFF. The CDR3 DNA is TGTGCCAGTAGTTATGGCGGGATGCTCACCGGGGAGCTGTTTTTT.

Concerning this clone: A much more abundant neighbour one base away suggests this may be a read error. The chain employs TRBV7-2 and TRBJ2-5; D remains unclear. The length of the CDR3 is 11 residues. Germline V gene sequence: CDR1 SGHTA, CDR2 FQGNSA. Trimming stripped 4 bases from V and 2 bases from J, with 2 bases between. CDR3 protein: CASSSQETQYF. CDR3 DNA sequence: TGTGCCAGCAGCTCACAAGAGACCCAGTACTTC.

The rearrangement uses TRBV29-1 and TRBJ1-4, with TRBD1 matching 9 bases. The V and J ends lost 4 bases and 4 bases, in that order; junction bases with no gene match: 4. Germline CDR1 and CDR2: SQVTM and ANQGSEA. The CDR3 consists of 14 residues. CDR3 sequence reads: CSVVTGGFNEKLFF. The CDR3 DNA reads as TGCAGCGTTGTCACAGGGGGCTTTAATGAAAAACTGTTTTTT.

The CDR3 DNA is TGTGCCAGCAGCTTCAGGGGCTCCACGTCCTTATCTGGAAACACCATATATTTT. It yields the protein CASSFRGSTSLSGNTIYF. The V call is TRBV7-2, the J call TRBJ1-3, with a tentative D call TRBD1 (6 bases). Trimming took 3 bases from V and 1 from J, leaving 19 bases between them. The germline V gene encodes CDR1 SGHTA and CDR2 FQGNSA. CDR3 length equals 18 residues.